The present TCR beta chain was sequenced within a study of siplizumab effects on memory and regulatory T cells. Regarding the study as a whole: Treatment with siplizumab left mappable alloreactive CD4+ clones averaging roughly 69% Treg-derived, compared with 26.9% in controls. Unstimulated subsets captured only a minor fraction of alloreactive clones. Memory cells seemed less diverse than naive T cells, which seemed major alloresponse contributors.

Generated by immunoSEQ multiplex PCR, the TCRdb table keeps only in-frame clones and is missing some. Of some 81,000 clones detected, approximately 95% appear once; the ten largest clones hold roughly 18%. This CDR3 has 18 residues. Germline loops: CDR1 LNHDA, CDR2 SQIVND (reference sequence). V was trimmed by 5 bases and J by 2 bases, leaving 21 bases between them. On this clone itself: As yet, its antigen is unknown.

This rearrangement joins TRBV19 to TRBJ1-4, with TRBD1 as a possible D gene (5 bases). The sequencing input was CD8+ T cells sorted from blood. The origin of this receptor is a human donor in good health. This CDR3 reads CASSAGGILRVTNEKLFF. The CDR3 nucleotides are TGTGCCAGTAGTGCCGGGGGAATCCTTAGAGTTACTAATGAAAAACTGTTTTTT.